What follows are 21 T cell receptor beta chains derived from one specimen sequenced in a study of T cell responses to AZD1222 COVID-19 vaccine. Assay: immunoSEQ multiplex PCR; the TCRdb copy retains only in-frame clones and omits some. Of approximately 100,000 clones in the sample, less than 95% were seen once. Material: peripheral blood, obtained 28 days after the second AZD1222 dose. The receptors stem from an adult who received the AZD1222 COVID-19 vaccine.

This clone was picked up one time. V is TRBV3-1 (or the pseudogene TRBV3-2) and J is TRBJ1-1, with D perhaps TRBD1 (6 bases). Looked up from germline, CDR1 is LGHDT and CDR2 is YNNKEL (reference sequence). Trimming removed 0 bases from V and 1 base from J, with 12 bases in between. CDR3 size: 16 residues. CDR3 sequence: CASSQDAGHRNTEAFF. The CDR3 DNA reads TGTGCCAGCAGCCAAGACGCGGGACACCGGAACACTGAAGCTTTCTTT.

This clone is a singleton in its sample. The rearrangement uses TRBV7-3 and TRBJ1-1; D ambiguous. Germline CDR1 and CDR2: SGHTA and FQGTGA. Trimming left V 4 bases short and J 6 bases short, with 18 bases between. CDR3 size: 15 residues. In DNA form, the CDR3 reads TGTGCCAGCAGCTCCCGGGGAGGGTTAAAGGCTGAAGCTTTCTTT. This translates into CASSSRGGLKAEAFF.

The V gene is TRBV29-1, the J gene TRBJ2-2; possibly TRBD2 for D (7 bases). This CDR3 is built from 14 residues. V was clipped by 6 bases and J by 3 bases, with 14 bases between them. Germline assignment: CDR1 SQVTM and CDR2 ANQGSEA. CDR3 DNA sequence: TGCAGCGTCCGAAGGGGGGGCGACACCGGGGAGCTGTTTTTT. Translated, it gives CSVRRGGDTGELFF.

The chain employs TRBV10-1 and TRBJ2-1, with 9 bases lining up with TRBD1. Germline CDR1 and CDR2: WNHNN and SYGVQD (reference sequence). CDR3 length: 14 amino acids. V lost 10 bases, J lost 10 bases, and 14 bases stayed unmatched. Here the CDR3 reads CATTIRDRAGEQFF. In nucleotides, the CDR3 is TGCGCCACTACCATAAGGGACAGGGCGGGGGAGCAGTTCTTC.

The rearrangement uses TRBV18 and TRBJ1-2, with 7 positions matching TRBD1. CDR1 and CDR2 from the germline V gene are KGHSH and LQKENI. CDR3 length equals 15 residues. Trimming removed 4 bases from V and 0 bases from J; junction bases left unmatched: 5. The CDR3 region is CASSLGDSTNYGYTF. The CDR3 bases are TGTGCCAGCTCACTAGGGGACAGCACTAACTATGGCTACACCTTC.

CDR3 amino acids: CASSQGLLARSTDTQYF. The CDR3 DNA sequence: TGCGCCAGCAGCCAAGGTTTACTAGCCAGGAGCACAGATACGCAGTATTTT. The chain links TRBV4-1 to TRBJ2-3, with D tentatively TRBD2 (6 bases). Deletions cut 1 base from V and 0 bases from J, with 14 bases between. The CDR3 runs to 17 residues. Germline CDR1 reads MGHRA; CDR2 reads YSYEKL.

The CDR3 here is CASRAGQGGGETQYF. The CDR3 nucleotides read TGTGCCAGTAGGGCGGGACAGGGTGGCGGGGAGACCCAGTACTTC. The chain recombines TRBV19 with TRBJ2-5, with TRBD1 matching over 9 bases. With 6 bases clipped from V and 5 bases from J, the junction kept 10 bases outside the gene matches. The length of the CDR3 is 15 residues. Germline V gene data show CDR1 as LNHDA and CDR2 as SQIVND (reference sequence).

The chain recombines TRBV30 with TRBJ1-3; 9 bases map to TRBD1. The CDR3 covers 17 residues. V dropped 6 bases and J dropped 0; count of bases not matched to a gene: 12. Germline values: CDR1 GTSNPN, CDR2 SVGIG (reference sequence). CDR3 amino acids: CACTKDRGAYSGNTIYF. In DNA form, the CDR3 reads TGTGCCTGCACCAAGGACAGGGGAGCATACTCTGGAAACACCATATATTTT.

The V and J genes are TRBV4-1 and TRBJ2-3, with 10 nucleotides matching TRBD1. The V gene's germline CDR1 is MGHRA and CDR2 YSYEKL. This CDR3 spans 19 amino acids. The V gene end was trimmed by 2 bases and the J gene end by 1 base; junction bases not matched to a gene: 12. In DNA, the CDR3 is TGCGCCAGCAGCCAACCCGCTTTGGTGGGACAGGGGCGCACAGATACGCAGTATTTT. Translation gives CASSQPALVGQGRTDTQYF.

The chain is built from TRBV6-5 and TRBJ1-1; no clear D gene. The CDR3 spans 13 residues. Germline V gene sequence: CDR1 MNHEY, CDR2 SVGAGI. Trimming pared 10 bases from V and 0 bases from J, leaving 12 bases between. CDR3 sequence reads: CATAWGVNTEAFF. The CDR3 region has the DNA TGTGCCACCGCGTGGGGAGTGAACACTGAAGCTTTCTTT.

This clone was counted a single time. J is TRBJ2-3 and V is TRBV6-2 or TRBV6-3; 8 bases match TRBD2. The CDR3 runs to 19 residues. CDR1 is MNHEY and CDR2 is SVGEGT in the germline V gene. Germline trimming cut 2 bases from V and 4 bases from J; bases unmatched to any gene: 17. CDR3 sequence reads: CASSYATVTSVLGADTQYF. DNA of the CDR3: TGTGCCAGCAGTTACGCTACGGTGACTAGCGTCTTGGGGGCAGATACGCAGTATTTT.

This chain uses TRBV2 with TRBJ2-1; D ambiguous. The CDR3 extends over 11 amino acids. Germline lookup yields CDR1 SNHLY and CDR2 FYNNEI. V dropped 6 bases and J dropped 8 bases, with 8 bases sitting between them. As DNA, the CDR3 is TGTGCCAGCAGCGGTCGGGATGAGCAGTTCTTC. Translation gives CASSGRDEQFF.

The chain has TRBV19 and TRBJ1-3, with 7 bases fitting TRBD1. The germline V gene has CDR1 LNHDA and CDR2 SQIVND (reference sequence). V lost 6 bases, J lost 0 bases, and 8 bases stayed unmatched. The CDR3 loop spans 16 amino acids. CDR3 sequence: CASRTQGLSSGNTIYF. The CDR3 DNA sequence: TGTGCCAGTAGGACACAGGGGTTGAGCTCTGGAAACACCATATATTTT.

The chain carries TRBV29-1 and TRBJ2-5; D is possibly TRBD1 (5 bases). The CDR3 extends over 15 amino acids. The V end lost 4 bases, the J end lost 5 bases, and 20 bases lay between the germline ends. CDR1 and CDR2 (germline): SQVTM, ANQGSEA. The CDR3, as DNA: TGCAGCGTTGGAGTTGGGGCGGTGACTGCCGAGACCCAGTACTTC. Protein product: CSVGVGAVTAETQYF.

This chain uses TRBV9 with TRBJ2-3; 10 bases match TRBD2. Germline CDR1 SGDLS, CDR2 YYNGEE. The CDR3 contains 18 residues. Losses at the gene ends were 0 bases for V and 2 bases for J; bases not matched to a gene: 9. The DNA of the CDR3 is TGTGCCAGCAGCGTAGACGGACTAGCGGTTATTTACACAGATACGCAGTATTTT. This sequence encodes CASSVDGLAVIYTDTQYF.

The V call is TRBV7-9, the J call TRBJ1-2; D not resolved. In germline, CDR1 is SEHNR, CDR2 FQNEAQ (reference sequence). The CDR3 covers 12 residues. Trimming left V 0 bases short and J 7 bases short, with 6 bases between. CDR3: CASSLAVPGYTF. The CDR3 DNA follows: TGTGCCAGCAGCTTAGCAGTCCCTGGCTACACCTTC.

The chain uses TRBV6-5 and TRBJ2-1; the D call may be TRBD1 or TRBD2 (5 bases each). V was pared by 0 bases and J by 6 bases, with 12 bases between. This CDR3 contains 15 residues. Germline CDR1 MNHEY, CDR2 SVGAGI. CDR3 sequence reads: CASSYSWGGGNEQFF. For the CDR3, the DNA is TGTGCCAGCAGTTACTCTTGGGGCGGAGGCAATGAGCAGTTCTTC.

This chain uses TRBV7-3 with TRBJ2-1; 8 bases agree with TRBD1. The CDR3 has 15 amino acids. The V gene end was trimmed by 5 bases and the J gene end by 4 bases; junction bases not matched to a gene: 7. The V gene's germline CDR1 is SGHTA and CDR2 FQGTGA. The CDR3: CASSPDRAYYNEQFF. DNA of the CDR3: TGTGCCAGCAGCCCGGACAGGGCCTATTACAATGAGCAGTTCTTC.

The rearrangement joins TRBV7-3 to TRBJ2-1; 10 bases are shared with TRBD2. The CDR3 is 17 residues long. Germline CDR1 reads SGHTA; CDR2 reads FQGTGA. The junction had 14 bases not matched to a gene; V was cut back by 5 bases and J by 7 bases. The CDR3 bases are TGTGCCAGCAGCCCGGCAGGGCTAGCGGGGGCCCAAAATGAGCAGTTCTTC. Translation: CASSPAGLAGAQNEQFF.

This CDR3 reads CTSSQDLSHGREQYF. The CDR3 coding sequence is TGCACCAGCAGCCAAGATCTGAGCCACGGCCGCGAGCAGTACTTC. The chain has TRBV1 and TRBJ2-7. TRBV1 is annotated as a pseudogene. This CDR3 has 15 residues.

V usage is TRBV5-4 and J usage is TRBJ2-3; D might be TRBD1 or TRBD2, each matching 6 bases. This CDR3 is built from 16 residues. CDR1 is SGHNT and CDR2 is YYREEE in the germline V gene (reference sequence). The V end was cut by 7 bases, the J end by 1 base, with 19 bases between. The CDR3, as DNA: TGTGCCAGCGGTCTGCAGTCGGGGGCCCGCACAGATACGCAGTATTTT. It specifies CASGLQSGARTDTQYF.